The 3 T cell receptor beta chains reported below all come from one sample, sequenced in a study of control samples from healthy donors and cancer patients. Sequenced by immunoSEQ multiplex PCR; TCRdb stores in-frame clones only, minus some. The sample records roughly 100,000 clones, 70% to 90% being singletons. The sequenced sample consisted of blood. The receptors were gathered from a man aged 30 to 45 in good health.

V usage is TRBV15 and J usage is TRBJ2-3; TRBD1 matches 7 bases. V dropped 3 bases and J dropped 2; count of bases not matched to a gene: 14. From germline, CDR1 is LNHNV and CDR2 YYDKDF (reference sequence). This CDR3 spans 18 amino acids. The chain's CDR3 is CATSSGQAPTVITDTQYF. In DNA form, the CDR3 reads TGTGCCACCAGCAGTGGACAGGCCCCCACTGTCATCACAGATACGCAGTATTTT.

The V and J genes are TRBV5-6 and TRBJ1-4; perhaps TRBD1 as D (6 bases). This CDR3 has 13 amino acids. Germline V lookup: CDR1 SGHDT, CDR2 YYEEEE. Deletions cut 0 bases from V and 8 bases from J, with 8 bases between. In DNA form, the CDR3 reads TGTGCCAGCAGCTTGGGGGGGCGAGAAAAACTGTTTTTT. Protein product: CASSLGGREKLFF.

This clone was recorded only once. CDR3 in DNA: TGTGCCAGCAGCTTAGGAGTAGCGGGAGAAGGAGAGACCCAGTACTTC. This codes for CASSLGVAGEGETQYF. This chain joins TRBV11-3 and TRBJ2-5; 9 bases are a match to TRBD2. The CDR3 spans 16 residues. The V segment lost 1 base and the J segment 4 bases; nucleotides outside the gene matches: 7. Germline V gene sequence: CDR1 SGHNT, CDR2 YENEEA.